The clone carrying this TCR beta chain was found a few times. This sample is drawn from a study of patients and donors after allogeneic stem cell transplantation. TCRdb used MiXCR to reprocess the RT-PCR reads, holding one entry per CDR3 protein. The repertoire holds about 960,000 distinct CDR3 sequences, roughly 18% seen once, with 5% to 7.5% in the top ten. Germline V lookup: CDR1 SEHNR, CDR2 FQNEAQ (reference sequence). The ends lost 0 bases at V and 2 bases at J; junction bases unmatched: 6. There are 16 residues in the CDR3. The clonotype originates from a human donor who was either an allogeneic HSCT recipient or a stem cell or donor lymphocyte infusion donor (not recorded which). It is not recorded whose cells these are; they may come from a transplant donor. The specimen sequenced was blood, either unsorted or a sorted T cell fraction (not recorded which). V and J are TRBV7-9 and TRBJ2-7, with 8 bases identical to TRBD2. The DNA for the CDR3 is TGTGCCAGCAGCTTAGCTAGGGCGCGGGGGGCCTACGAGCAGTACTTC. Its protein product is CASSLARARGAYEQYF.